Below are 27 T cell receptor beta chains sequenced from a single sample in a study of CD8+CD57+ T cells in acquired aplastic anemia (dated by TCRdb to the late 2010s). Patients chosen for sequencing had shown expansion of CD8+CD57+ cells by flow cytometry. The sample was run on an Illumina HiSeq 2000. TCR beta VDJ combination and CDR3 sequence profiling used genomic DNA as the template. TCRdb's own reprocessing of the public reads used fastp at Q25 and MiXCR and kept productive beta chains. Each record represents a unique CDR3 protein, reported with the most common genes and DNA among its rows. A total of about 180,000 distinct CDR3 sequences appear in this sample, around 48% of them only once. Of the sample, approximately 1% falls within the top ten clones. Sample: sorted CD4+, CD8+, or CD8+CD57+ T cells (not recorded which) from PBMCs. The receptors were gathered from a human donor with aplastic anemia.

This clonotype was observed once. The J gene is TRBJ1-1, the V gene TRBV7-9; no reliable D call. Germline V gene sequence: CDR1 SEHNR, CDR2 FQNEAQ (reference sequence). The CDR3 consists of 14 residues. Trimming removed 6 bases from V and 5 bases from J, with 16 bases in between. CDR3 DNA: TGTGCCAGCAGGGAATCAATGGGGTATACTGAAGCTTTCTTT. Translated, it gives CASRESMGYTEAFF.

The sample holds a few counts of this clonotype. The V and J genes are TRBV15 and TRBJ2-5; D gene ambiguous. Between the trimmed V and J ends, which lost 3 bases and 2 bases, there was a span of 4 bases. The CDR3 spans 12 residues. Germline V lookup: CDR1 LNHNV, CDR2 YYDKDF (reference sequence). CDR3: CATSRVQETQYF. The CDR3 nucleotides read TGTGCCACCAGCAGGGTACAAGAGACCCAGTACTTC.

The sample holds a few counts of this clonotype. The chain employs TRBV10-3 and TRBJ2-7; 8 bases align to TRBD1. This CDR3 has 16 amino acids. The germline V gene encodes CDR1 ENHRY and CDR2 SYGVKD. Trimming at V came to 6 bases and at J to 5 bases, leaving 15 bases not matched to a gene. The CDR3 DNA follows: TGTGCCATCAGGGACCCGGGCAGGACAGGGAAAGACGAGCAGTACTTC. Protein sequence: CAIRDPGRTGKDEQYF.

This clonotype was counted a few times. CDR3 DNA sequence: TGCGCCAGCAGTCGTGACTCGTCTACCTACGAGCAGTACTTC. As protein: CASSRDSSTYEQYF. The chain has TRBV10-1 and TRBJ2-7; D gene ambiguous. The CDR3 covers 14 residues. Per the germline V gene, CDR1 is WNHNN and CDR2 is SYGVQD (reference sequence). V was pared by 5 bases and J by 2 bases, with 13 bases between.

Of note for this clonotype: Germline is not matched at one junction end, which may reflect a read error. V gene TRBV7-7 combines with J gene TRBJ2-6; the D is unclear. The germline gives CDR1 SSHAT, CDR2 FNYEAQ (reference sequence). This CDR3 comprises 14 residues. The CDR3 spells CASSLVRPIYVLTF. The CDR3 DNA sequence: TGTGCTAGCAGCTTAGTTCGACCCATATACGTCCTGACTTTC.

This clonotype showed up many times. This chain joins TRBV6-1 and TRBJ2-3; TRBD2 agrees at 10 bases. Unmatched junction bases numbered 4, after V lost 6 bases and J lost 4 bases. Germline values: CDR1 MNHNS, CDR2 SASEGT. CDR3 length equals 14 residues. The CDR3 DNA reads TGTGCCAGCAGGGCAGCGGGGGGGCCAGATACGCAGTATTTT. Amino acid sequence: CASRAAGGPDTQYF.

The chain links TRBV7-6 to TRBJ2-7; the D gene is possibly TRBD2 (6 bases). The CDR3 consists of 15 residues. V lost 1 base and J lost 2, with 12 bases in between. Germline CDR1 is SGHVS and CDR2 is FNYEAQ. CDR3 loop: CASSLDASGAYEQYF. CDR3 bases: TGTGCCAGCAGCTTAGATGCGTCGGGGGCCTACGAGCAGTACTTC.

The chain joins TRBV10-3 to TRBJ2-7; tentative D call: TRBD1 (6 bases). V was cut by 4 bases and J by 5 bases, with 12 bases left in between. This CDR3 spans 13 amino acids. Germline CDR1 ENHRY, CDR2 SYGVKD. CDR3: CAISGGLQDEQYF. The CDR3 DNA reads as TGTGCCATCAGTGGGGGGCTTCAGGACGAGCAGTACTTC.

This clonotype was found many times. The chain recombines TRBV11-2 with TRBJ1-1; D gene ambiguous. This CDR3 has 14 residues. Trimming stripped 1 base from V and 0 bases from J, with 6 bases between. Looked up from germline, CDR1 is SGHAT and CDR2 is FQNNGV. Here the CDR3 reads CASSLGRMNTEAFF. In nucleotides, the CDR3 is TGTGCCAGCAGCTTAGGTCGAATGAACACTGAAGCTTTCTTT.

This clonotype was counted at least ten times. This sequence joins TRBV7-9 and TRBJ1-2; D not certain. Germline V CDR1 and CDR2: SEHNR, FQNEAQ (reference sequence). The V end was cut by 2 bases, the J end by 0 bases, with 7 bases between. This CDR3 has 14 amino acids. The CDR3 loop reads CASSLMAANYGYTF. As DNA, the CDR3 is TGTGCCAGCAGCTTAATGGCCGCTAACTATGGCTACACCTTC.

The rearrangement uses TRBV18 and TRBJ1-2, with 7 bases matching TRBD1. V shed 1 base and J 8 bases; nucleotides not matched to a gene: 7. CDR3 length: 14 residues. In germline, CDR1 is KGHSH, CDR2 LQKENI. CDR3 in DNA: TGTGCCAGCTCACCACTCTCAACAGGGGAAGGCTACACCTTC. Amino acids: CASSPLSTGEGYTF. The variable domain in full, with the rest retrieved from reference TRBV18 and TRBJ1-2, is NAGVMQNPRHLVRRRGQEARLRCSPMKGHSHVYWYRQLPEEGLKFMVYLQKENIIDESGMPKERFSAEFPKEGPSILRIQQVVRGDSAAYFCASSPLSTGEGYTFGSGTRLTVV.

This clonotype was found a few times. The chain is built from TRBV12-3 or TRBV12-4 and TRBJ1-2; maybe TRBD1 (6 bases). Trimming stripped 0 bases from V and 7 bases from J, with 21 bases between. CDR3 size: 17 residues. CDR3 DNA: TGTGCCAGCAGTTTAGCCCCCCCAGCAGGGGATAGAGGTGGCTACACCTTC. Amino acid sequence: CASSLAPPAGDRGGYTF.

On this clonotype: An end of the junction differs from the germline gene, which may be a read error. V and J are TRBV5-6 and TRBJ1-2; TRBD1 matches at 12 bases. Germline CDR1 is SGHDT and CDR2 is YYEEEE. The CDR3 runs to 15 residues. DNA for the CDR3: TGTGCCAGCGCGTCCCGGGACAGGGGGCTTGGTGGCTACGCCTTC. Translated: CASASRDRGLGGYAF.

This clonotype was seen only a few times. The chain uses TRBV10-3 and TRBJ1-5; 8 nucleotides match TRBD1. The junction had 4 bases not matched to a gene; V was cut back by 3 bases and J by 0 bases. Looked up from germline, CDR1 is ENHRY and CDR2 is SYGVKD. This CDR3 has 16 amino acids. This CDR3 is CAISDRGLGSNQPQHF. Written as DNA, the CDR3 is TGTGCCATCAGTGACAGGGGGCTTGGTAGCAATCAGCCCCAGCATTTT.

This clonotype was recorded many times. The chain recombines TRBV5-1 with TRBJ2-7; the D gene is possibly TRBD1 (5 bases). The germline V gene has CDR1 SGHRS and CDR2 YFSETQ. V was pared by 1 base and J by 6 bases, with 17 bases between. The CDR3 has 15 amino acids. The CDR3 nucleotides are TGCGCCAGCAGCTTGCCAGGGTCCTCGTCTGGCGAGCAGTACTTC. Its protein is CASSLPGSSSGEQYF.

This clonotype was counted many times. The chain employs TRBV7-3 and TRBJ1-2; no firm D call. Per the germline V gene, CDR1 is SGHTA and CDR2 is FQGTGA. The CDR3 length is 16 residues. Trimming left V 2 bases short and J 1 base short, with 14 bases between. CDR3 region: CASSLGGSLINYGYTF. DNA of the CDR3: TGTGCCAGCAGCTTAGGAGGATCCCTTATTAACTATGGCTACACCTTC.

V and J are TRBV10-3 and TRBJ2-3; the match to TRBD1 covers 9 bases. CDR1 and CDR2 from the germline V gene are ENHRY and SYGVKD. The CDR3 spans 14 residues. J lost 5 bases, V lost 4 bases, and 4 bases had no gene match. CDR3 in DNA: TGTGCCATCAGTGGACAGGGGGGGATAGATACGCAGTATTTT. Protein: CAISGQGGIDTQYF.

This clonotype was found many times. The chain combines TRBV7-2 with TRBJ1-4; D gene uncertain. There are 12 residues in the CDR3. The V end was cut by 2 bases, the J end by 4 bases, with 2 bases between. Per germline, CDR1 SGHTA and CDR2 FQGNSA. The CDR3 sequence is CASSLFNEKLFF. CDR3 in DNA: TGTGCCAGCAGCTTATTTAATGAAAAACTGTTTTTT.

This clonotype was seen only a few times. This chain links TRBV24-1 with TRBJ2-2; D gene ambiguous. V shed 2 bases and J shed 7 bases, with 10 bases lying between them. The CDR3 length is 14 residues. The germline V gene has CDR1 KGHDR and CDR2 SFDVKD. CDR3 loop: CATSDSGSNGELFF. As DNA, the CDR3 is TGTGCCACCAGTGATTCCGGTAGTAACGGGGAGCTGTTTTTT.

This CDR3 reads CATSEVGVTDTQYF. CDR3 bases: TGTGCCACCAGTGAGGTCGGTGTTACCGATACGCAGTATTTT. The chain employs TRBV24-1 and TRBJ2-3, with no clear D. The V gene's germline CDR1 is KGHDR and CDR2 SFDVKD. V lost 4 bases and J lost 6, with 13 bases in between. The CDR3 extends over 14 amino acids.

J is TRBJ2-1 and V is TRBV5-6; D may correspond to TRBD1 or TRBD2 (6 bases each). Between the trimmed V and J ends, which lost 5 bases and 2 bases, there was a span of 14 bases. Per germline, CDR1 SGHDT and CDR2 YYEEEE. The CDR3 has 15 residues. For the CDR3, the DNA is TGTGCCAGCAGTAGGAGGGGGGAGGCCTACAATGAGCAGTTCTTC. The encoded protein is CASSRRGEAYNEQFF.

This clonotype occurred many times. The chain couples TRBV6-1 to TRBJ2-1; 9 bases are a match to TRBD1. The CDR3 consists of 15 residues. CDR1 is MNHNS and CDR2 is SASEGT in the germline V gene. V was pared by 5 bases and J by 2 bases, with 4 bases of the junction left unmatched. The CDR3 sequence is CASSPDRGTYNEQFF. CDR3 nucleotides: TGTGCCAGCAGTCCGGACAGGGGCACCTACAATGAGCAGTTCTTC.

Details on this clonotype: Since a much larger clone is just one base distant, this may be a read error. The chain employs TRBV12-3 or TRBV12-4 and TRBJ1-4; possibly TRBD1 for D (6 bases). V was shortened by 5 bases and J by 7 bases, with 17 bases between the two germline ends. This CDR3 is built from 15 residues. The CDR3 nucleotides are TGTGCCAGCAGTCTGGGCCGGGGGGCGTGTGAAAAACTGTTTTTT. Translation: CASSLGRGACEKLFF.

This clonotype was observed at least ten times. The chain uses TRBV6-5 and TRBJ2-7; D is unclear. The CDR3 extends over 12 amino acids. Trimming shortened V by 2 bases and J by 6 bases, and 8 bases separated the two germline ends. Germline V gene sequence: CDR1 MNHEY, CDR2 SVGAGI. CDR3 sequence (DNA): TGTGCCAGCAGTTACGAGAACACCGAGCAGTACTTC. It translates to CASSYENTEQYF.

This clonotype was counted at least ten times. The chain combines TRBV29-1 with TRBJ2-3, with 9 positions matching TRBD1. Looked up from germline, CDR1 is SQVTM and CDR2 is ANQGSEA. This CDR3 is built from 13 residues. The trim removed 5 bases at V and 4 bases at J, leaving 4 bases unmatched. The chain's CDR3 is CSVQTGGADTQYF. The CDR3 DNA sequence: TGCAGCGTTCAAACAGGGGGCGCAGATACGCAGTATTTT.

The V and J genes are TRBV7-9 and TRBJ2-7; D is unclear. From germline, CDR1 is SEHNR and CDR2 FQNEAQ (reference sequence). Trimming left V 5 bases short and J 2 bases short, with 10 bases between. The CDR3 is 13 residues long. CDR3 sequence: CASSLYSPYEQYF. DNA for the CDR3: TGTGCCAGCAGCCTCTACAGCCCCTACGAGCAGTACTTC.

Note on this clonotype: A clone one base away is much larger, so this may be a read error. The gene calls are TRBV5-6 and TRBJ1-2; possibly TRBD1 for D (6 bases). The CDR3 loop spans 14 amino acids. Germline CDR1 reads SGHDT; CDR2 reads YYEEEE. Deletions cut 4 bases from V and 6 bases from J, with 16 bases between. This chain's CDR3 is CASSLRQEYHGYTF. The CDR3, as DNA: TGTGCCAGCAGCCTAAGACAGGAATACCATGGCTACACCTTC.